Reported below is one TCR beta chain. This specimen belongs to a study of blood T cells in healthy people across ages. Using a J-beta primer mix together with a sample-barcoded 5' primer, a second PCR was run for roughly 6 to 12 cycles. One entry per CDR3 protein, called by TCRdb with MiXCR from the 5' RACE reads. The sample holds around 1,000,000 distinct CDR3 sequences; almost 25% are singletons and the top ten take 0.65% to 0.95%. CDR1 and CDR2 (germline): SQVTM, ANQGSEA. The V end lost 0 bases, the J end lost 11 bases, and 16 bases lay between the germline ends. This CDR3 has 13 residues. These data are also associated with another study on T cells of mothers and their children.

This chain joins TRBV29-1 and TRBJ1-1; no definite D call. The clonotype originates from a girl aged 2 to 10 in good health. Sequencing input: blood. DNA for the CDR3: TGCAGCGTTGAAGATGATGGACCGCGGTGGGCTTTCTTT. This gives the protein CSVEDDGPRWAFF.